The 8 T cell receptor beta chains below come from one sample, sequenced in a study of CD8+ T cells in alopecia areata (dated by TCRdb to 2016 to 2019). The library was produced with the immunoSEQ multiplex PCR assay. RNA was extracted from all samples and reverse transcribed into cDNA, which served as template for TCR sequencing. TCRdb provides this immuneACCESS table in a form limited to in-frame rearrangements. Some clones are lacking; in checked studies, under half of them reflect an unresolved V gene, and why the rest are absent is not known. The sample data list 120,000 to 150,000 clones, and roughly 82% of these were observed just once. Just under 25% of the sample lies in the top ten. The sample's time point label, in plain terms: around 29 days on oral tofacitinib. This specimen's treatment or condition label, per the study, means: oral pan-JAK inhibitor, 5-10 mg twice daily. Here the sequenced sample was CD8+ T cells sorted from blood, taken at week 4, from a patient treated with tofacitinib. These receptors all come from a human donor with alopecia areata.

The chain couples TRBV5-1 to TRBJ2-3; D gene unclear. The CDR3 is 13 residues long. Germline CDR1 SGHRS, CDR2 YFSETQ. Trimming stripped 1 base from V and 2 bases from J, with 5 bases between. CDR3 residues: CASSLWPTDTQYF. The CDR3 coding sequence is TGCGCCAGCAGCTTGTGGCCCACAGATACGCAGTATTTT. The full variable domain, rest sourced from reference TRBV5-1 and TRBJ2-3, is KAGVTQTPRYLIKTRGQQVTLSCSPISGHRSVSWYQQTPGQGLQFLFEYFSETQRNKGNFPGRFSGRQFSNSRSEMNVSTLELGDSALYLCASSLWPTDTQYFGPGTRLTVL.

This chain links TRBV27 with TRBJ1-1; D may be TRBD1 (6 bases). Germline V gene data show CDR1 as MNHEY and CDR2 as SMNVEV (reference sequence). The CDR3 sequence is 20 residues long. V dropped 4 bases and J dropped 0 bases, with 27 bases sitting between them. The CDR3 reads CASSSGVVTLYSGLNTEAFF. In nucleotides, the CDR3 is TGTGCCAGCAGTTCAGGGGTCGTTACGCTATATTCCGGTCTGAACACTGAAGCTTTCTTT.

J is TRBJ2-6 and V is TRBV19; no clear D gene. Germline V lookup: CDR1 LNHDA, CDR2 SQIVND (reference sequence). V gave up 8 bases and J gave up 0 bases, with 8 bases separating them. This CDR3 comprises 14 residues. CDR3 sequence: CASSTNSGANVLTF. CDR3 bases: TGTGCCAGTTCGACCAACTCTGGGGCCAACGTCCTGACTTTC.

In the case of this clone: One end of the junction fails to match germline, which may point to a read error. V usage is TRBV5-6 and J usage is TRBJ1-2, with 8 positions matching TRBD1. The germline V gene encodes CDR1 SGHDT and CDR2 YYEEEE. The CDR3 is 13 amino acids. This CDR3 is CASSLAEGQDIFF. For the CDR3, the DNA is TGTGCCAGCAGCTTGGCGGAGGGACAGGATATTTTCTTC.

The chain links TRBV27 to TRBJ2-3; a possible D gene is TRBD2 (6 bases). This CDR3 contains 14 residues. The germline V gene encodes CDR1 MNHEY and CDR2 SMNVEV (reference sequence). The V gene lost 8 bases and the J gene lost 5 bases, with 17 bases spanning the gap. The CDR3 nucleotides read TGTGCCAGCCGGCGACTCGGACTAAAAGATACGCAGTATTTT. As protein: CASRRLGLKDTQYF.

The CDR3 nucleotides read TGCGCCAGCAGCCAAGATTTTAGCGGGAGCTCCTACGAGCAGTACTTC. It translates to CASSQDFSGSSYEQYF. The chain combines TRBV4-1 with TRBJ2-7; TRBD2 aligns across 9 bases. Trimming at V came to 0 bases and at J to 0 bases, leaving 3 bases not matched to a gene. From germline, CDR1 is MGHRA and CDR2 YSYEKL. The CDR3 extends over 16 amino acids.

The V gene is TRBV7-9, the J gene TRBJ2-7; 8 positions match TRBD1. CDR1 and CDR2 from the germline V gene are SEHNR and FQNEAQ (reference sequence). There are 15 residues in the CDR3. Trimming at V came to 5 bases and at J to 6 bases, leaving 12 bases not matched to a gene. CDR3 coding DNA: TGTGCCAGCAGCCCTGTCGACAGGGGAAACGGCGAGCAGTACTTC. Protein sequence: CASSPVDRGNGEQYF.

This clone was seen more than once but under ten times. The CDR3 nucleotides read TGTGCCAGCAGCTTGGGTTTTGAAGAGACCCAGTACTTC. Protein: CASSLGFEETQYF. The chain links TRBV7-9 to TRBJ2-5, with D unresolved. CDR3 length equals 13 residues. The germline V gene has CDR1 SEHNR and CDR2 FQNEAQ (reference sequence). Trimming stripped 3 bases from V and 3 bases from J, with 8 bases between.